The sample holds one count of the clone carrying this T cell receptor beta chain. Its antigen is currently unknown. This record comes from a study of shared clonotypes between healthy human individuals. The overall study: The people who gave samples were a couple of women and three men aged 18 to 49. Findings and caveats of the study: The sole specimen, blood, was sampled, and tissue repertoires likely differ. Generally, naive subsets (rather than memory subsets) showed larger estimated richness.

The V and J ends lost 2 bases and 4 bases, in that order; junction bases with no gene match: 13. The CDR3 is 18 residues long. The germline CDR1 and CDR2 sequences are LNHNV and YYDKDF (reference sequence). Libraries were prepared by immunoSEQ multiplex PCR; TCRdb keeps only in-frame clonotypes and omits some of them. The profile shows 2 million to 2.5 million clones, approximately 95% of them singletons. The source is a man aged 18 to 35 in good health. Some clones in this sample may be carry-over from other donors' samples. The sequenced sample consisted of naive CD4+ T cells from PBMCs. Noted subset: CD45RA+ positively selected. The rearrangement links TRBV15 to TRBJ2-5; 10 bases map to TRBD2. The CDR3 here is CATSRSSGSFWHRETQYF. In nucleotides, the CDR3 is TGTGCCACCAGCAGATCTAGCGGGAGCTTTTGGCATAGAGAGACCCAGTACTTC. The whole variable domain, filled in from reference TRBV15 and TRBJ2-5, reads DAMVIQNPRYQVTQFGKPVTLSCSQTLNHNVMYWYQQKSSQAPKLLFHYYDKDFNNEADTPDNFQSRRPNTSFCFLDIRSPGLGDTAMYLCATSRSSGSFWHRETQYFGPGTRLLVL.